This T cell receptor (beta chain) was found in a study of blood T cell repertoires in COVID-19. Overall study context: Sources were T cells, B-cell-depleted T cells, or PBMCs; the material itself was cDNA or gDNA.

All enrollees were about 18 to 89 years old and from fewer than 25 US areas. Which cohort a participant joined came from the clinical history participants gave. Either two negative PCRs, clearance, or symptom resolution qualified Cohort 3 donors as recovered. Germline V lookup: CDR1 SGHVS, CDR2 FQNEAQ. V dropped 5 bases and J dropped 4; count of bases not matched to a gene: 7. CDR3 length: 14 residues. TCRdb's copy holds only in-frame clones and misses some; the assay was immunoSEQ multiplex PCR. This sample has approximately 200,000 clones, with roughly 85% found just once. The chain joins TRBV7-8 to TRBJ1-2, with 7 bases that match TRBD1. The sequencing sample was made of PBMCs or T cells enriched from blood (not recorded which). This clonotype was sampled from a man aged 30 to 45 who had recovered from COVID-19. DNA for the CDR3: TGTGCCAGCAGCGAGGGGACAGTCATCTATGGCTACACCTTC. It encodes CASSEGTVIYGYTF.